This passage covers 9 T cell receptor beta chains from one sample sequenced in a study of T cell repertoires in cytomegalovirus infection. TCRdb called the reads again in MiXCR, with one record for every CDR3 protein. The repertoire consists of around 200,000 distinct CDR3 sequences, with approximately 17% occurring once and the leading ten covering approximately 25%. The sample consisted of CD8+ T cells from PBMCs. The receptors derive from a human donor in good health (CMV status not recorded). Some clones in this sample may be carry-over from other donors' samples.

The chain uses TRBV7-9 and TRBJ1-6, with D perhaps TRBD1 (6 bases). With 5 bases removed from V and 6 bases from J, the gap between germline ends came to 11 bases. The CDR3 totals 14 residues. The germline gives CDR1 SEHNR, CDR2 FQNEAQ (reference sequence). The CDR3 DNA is TGTGCCAGCAGCCAGACAGGTAGTAATTCACCCCTCCACTTT. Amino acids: CASSQTGSNSPLHF.

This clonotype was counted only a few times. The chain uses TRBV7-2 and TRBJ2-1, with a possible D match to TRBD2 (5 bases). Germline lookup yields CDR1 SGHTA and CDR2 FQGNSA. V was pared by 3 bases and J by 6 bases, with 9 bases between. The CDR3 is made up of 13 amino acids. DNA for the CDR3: TGTGCCAGCAGCTTCCTCGAGGGCAATGAGCAGTTCTTC. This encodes CASSFLEGNEQFF.

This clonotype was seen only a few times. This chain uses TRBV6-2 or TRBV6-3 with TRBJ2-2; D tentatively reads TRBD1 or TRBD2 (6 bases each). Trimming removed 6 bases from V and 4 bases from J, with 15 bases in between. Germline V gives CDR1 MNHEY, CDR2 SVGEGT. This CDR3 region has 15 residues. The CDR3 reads CASRGGGGRTGELFF. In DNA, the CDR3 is TGTGCCAGCAGAGGTGGAGGGGGGCGCACCGGGGAGCTGTTTTTT.

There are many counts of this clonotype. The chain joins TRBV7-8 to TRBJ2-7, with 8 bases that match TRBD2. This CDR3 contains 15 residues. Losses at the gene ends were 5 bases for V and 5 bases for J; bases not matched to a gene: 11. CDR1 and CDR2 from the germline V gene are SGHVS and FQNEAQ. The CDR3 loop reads CASSPGYGGANEQYF. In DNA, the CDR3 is TGTGCCAGCAGCCCAGGCTACGGGGGGGCCAACGAGCAGTACTTC.

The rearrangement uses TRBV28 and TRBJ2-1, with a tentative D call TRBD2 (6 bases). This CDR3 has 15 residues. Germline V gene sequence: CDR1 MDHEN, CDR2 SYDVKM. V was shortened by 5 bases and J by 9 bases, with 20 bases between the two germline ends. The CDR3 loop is CASSLGGEGLVEQFF. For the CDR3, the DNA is TGTGCCAGCAGTCTGGGGGGTGAGGGATTAGTTGAGCAGTTCTTC.

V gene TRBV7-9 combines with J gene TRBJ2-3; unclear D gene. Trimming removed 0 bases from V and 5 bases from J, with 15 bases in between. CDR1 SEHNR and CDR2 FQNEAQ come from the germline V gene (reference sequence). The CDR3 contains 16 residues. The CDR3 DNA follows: TGTGCCAGCAGCTTAGCGGTAGGGCTAAGGAGAGATACGCAGTATTTT. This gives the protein CASSLAVGLRRDTQYF.

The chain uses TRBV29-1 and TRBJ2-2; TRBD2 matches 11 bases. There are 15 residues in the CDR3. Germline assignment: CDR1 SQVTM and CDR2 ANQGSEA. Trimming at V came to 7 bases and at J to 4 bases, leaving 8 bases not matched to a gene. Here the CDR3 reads CSADPGTSGTGELFF. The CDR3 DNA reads TGCAGCGCCGACCCCGGGACTAGCGGCACCGGGGAGCTGTTTTTT.

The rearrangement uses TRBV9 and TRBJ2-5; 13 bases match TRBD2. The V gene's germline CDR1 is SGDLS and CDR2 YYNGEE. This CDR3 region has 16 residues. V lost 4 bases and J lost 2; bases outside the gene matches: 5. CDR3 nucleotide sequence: TGTGCCAGCAGCCGAGGGACTAGCGGGGAGCAAGAGACCCAGTACTTC. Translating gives CASSRGTSGEQETQYF.

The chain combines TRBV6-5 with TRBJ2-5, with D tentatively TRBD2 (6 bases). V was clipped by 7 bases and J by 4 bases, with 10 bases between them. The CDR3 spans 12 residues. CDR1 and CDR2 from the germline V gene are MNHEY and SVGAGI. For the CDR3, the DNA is TGTGCCAGCAACAAAGCGGGAGAGACCCAGTACTTC. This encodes CASNKAGETQYF.